The 10 T cell receptor beta chains given below trace back to one sample, sequenced in a study of blood T cell repertoires in COVID-19. The repertoire was sequenced with immunoSEQ multiplex PCR; TCRdb's copy has only in-frame clones and lacks some. The repertoire holds under 450,000 clones, with 90% to 95% as singletons. The sequenced sample consisted of PBMCs or T cells enriched from blood (not recorded which). Every receptor here comes from a middle-aged woman who had been exposed to COVID-19.

The CDR3 sequence is CASSYSRQGTEAFF. DNA for the CDR3: TGTGCCAGCAGTTACTCGAGGCAGGGTACTGAAGCTTTCTTT. The rearrangement uses TRBV6-5 and TRBJ1-1, with D possibly matching TRBD1 (5 bases). Germline values: CDR1 MNHEY, CDR2 SVGAGI. The V gene lost 0 bases and the J gene lost 5 bases, with 10 bases spanning the gap. This CDR3 has 14 residues.

The chain recombines TRBV19 with TRBJ2-5, with 8 bases that match TRBD2. V was pared by 5 bases and J by 1 base, with 3 bases of the junction left unmatched. This CDR3 has 14 amino acids. The germline V gene encodes CDR1 LNHDA and CDR2 SQIVND (reference sequence). CDR3 DNA sequence: TGTGCCAGTAGTCGCACTAGCGGCCAAGAGACCCAGTACTTC. It translates to CASSRTSGQETQYF.

The chain has TRBV24-1 and TRBJ2-1; TRBD2 matches at 8 bases. Per germline, CDR1 KGHDR and CDR2 SFDVKD. After removal of 2 bases from V and 6 bases from J, the junction contained 8 bases not matched to a gene. CDR3 length: 16 residues. The CDR3 loop is CATSDSLGGLVNEQFF. The CDR3, as DNA: TGTGCCACCAGTGATTCGCTTGGGGGACTAGTCAATGAGCAGTTCTTC.

The gene calls are TRBV7-6 and TRBJ2-3; a weak D match, TRBD2 (5 bases). V dropped 7 bases and J dropped 2 bases, with 10 bases sitting between them. This CDR3 spans 13 amino acids. Germline V lookup: CDR1 SGHVS, CDR2 FNYEAQ. CDR3 coding DNA: TGTGCCAGCACGGATAGCGCCACAGATACGCAGTATTTT. This codes for CASTDSATDTQYF. The variable domain in full, with the rest retrieved from reference TRBV7-6 and TRBJ2-3, is GAGVSQSPRYKVTKRGQDVALRCDPISGHVSLYWYRQALGQGPEFLTYFNYEAQQDKSGLPNDRFSAERPEGSISTLTIQRTEQRDSAMYRCASTDSATDTQYFGPGTRLTVL.

The chain combines TRBV6-5 with TRBJ1-5; D is ambiguous. Trimming pared 5 bases from V and 0 bases from J, leaving 8 bases between. The CDR3 is 14 residues long. In germline, CDR1 is MNHEY, CDR2 SVGAGI. The CDR3 DNA reads TGTGCCAGCAGTCAGTCGAATAGCAATCAGCCCCAGCATTTT. It encodes CASSQSNSNQPQHF.

The V gene is TRBV28, the J gene TRBJ1-1, with no clear D. V lost 8 bases and J 4 bases, leaving 17 bases between the germline ends. Looked up from germline, CDR1 is MDHEN and CDR2 is SYDVKM. The CDR3 is 14 amino acids. Written as DNA, the CDR3 is TGTGCCAGCCGGCGGGGTCATCTTGGCACTGAAGCTTTCTTT. The encoded protein is CASRRGHLGTEAFF.

The rearrangement joins TRBV9 to TRBJ2-1, with D perhaps TRBD1 (6 bases). This CDR3 comprises 15 residues. Germline CDR1 reads SGDLS; CDR2 reads YYNGEE. Trimming stripped 4 bases from V and 5 bases from J, with 16 bases between. This CDR3 is CASSLGQGSNNEQFF. For the CDR3, the DNA is TGTGCCAGCAGCCTAGGGCAGGGGTCGAACAATGAGCAGTTCTTC.

This rearrangement joins TRBV3-1 (or the pseudogene TRBV3-2) to TRBJ1-1, with 7 bases fitting TRBD1. CDR1 LGHDT and CDR2 YNNKEL come from the germline V gene (reference sequence). J lost 4 bases, V lost 0 bases, and 8 bases had no gene match. The CDR3 totals 16 residues. CDR3 sequence (DNA): TGTGCCAGCAGCCAAGATAAGGGGACAGCGGCCACTGAAGCTTTCTTT. Protein product: CASSQDKGTAATEAFF.

The V call is TRBV10-2, the J call TRBJ1-6; TRBD1 aligns across 7 bases. CDR1 and CDR2 (germline): WSHSY, SAAADI. V was pared by 5 bases and J by 7 bases, with 5 bases of the junction left unmatched. CDR3 length equals 14 residues. The CDR3 protein is CASSSLTGNSPLHF. The DNA for the CDR3 is TGCGCCAGCAGTTCTTTGACAGGGAATTCACCCCTCCACTTT.

The CDR3 DNA is TGTGCCAGCAGCCAAGATAGAGGGGGCTTGAGGTACAATGAGCAGTTCTTC. It is translated as CASSQDRGGLRYNEQFF. This chain uses TRBV3-1 (or the pseudogene TRBV3-2) with TRBJ2-1; 7 nucleotides align to TRBD1. This CDR3 has 17 residues. The ends lost 0 bases at V and 4 bases at J; junction bases unmatched: 9. The germline V gene has CDR1 LGHDT and CDR2 YNNKEL (reference sequence).